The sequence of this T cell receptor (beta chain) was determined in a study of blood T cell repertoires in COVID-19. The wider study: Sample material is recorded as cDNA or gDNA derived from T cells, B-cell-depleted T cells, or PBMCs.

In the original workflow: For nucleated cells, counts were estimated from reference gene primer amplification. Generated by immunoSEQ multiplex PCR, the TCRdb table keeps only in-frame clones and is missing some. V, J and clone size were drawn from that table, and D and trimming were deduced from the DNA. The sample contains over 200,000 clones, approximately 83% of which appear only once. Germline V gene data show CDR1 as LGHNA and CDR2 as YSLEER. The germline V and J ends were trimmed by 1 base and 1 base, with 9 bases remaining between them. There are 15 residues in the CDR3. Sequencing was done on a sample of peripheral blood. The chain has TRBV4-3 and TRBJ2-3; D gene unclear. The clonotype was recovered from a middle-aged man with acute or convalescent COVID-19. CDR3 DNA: TGCGCCAGCAGCCAAGGGAGACTTGGCACAGATACGCAGTATTTT. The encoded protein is CASSQGRLGTDTQYF.